Below are 19 T cell receptor beta chains sequenced from a single sample in a study of technical replicates of blood from a handful of donors. The repertoire was sequenced with immunoSEQ multiplex PCR; TCRdb's copy has only in-frame clones and lacks some. The sample lists about 68,000 clones, roughly 97% seen once, with over 0.2% in the top ten. The material sequenced was T cells isolated from PBMCs. Receptors were obtained from a human donor in good health.

The gene calls are TRBV5-1 and TRBJ2-2, with 10 nucleotides matching TRBD2. Trimming at V came to 0 bases and at J to 5 bases, leaving 4 bases not matched to a gene. This CDR3 has 16 amino acids. Germline V gene data show CDR1 as SGHRS and CDR2 as YFSETQ. The CDR3 DNA sequence: TGCGCCAGCAGCTTGGCCCCAGCGGGGGGGACCGGGGAGCTGTTTTTT. It translates to CASSLAPAGGTGELFF.

CDR3 loop: CASSLVALAGVSYEQYF. CDR3 DNA sequence: TGTGCCAGCAGCTTAGTGGCTCTAGCGGGGGTCTCCTACGAGCAGTACTTC. This rearrangement joins TRBV7-9 to TRBJ2-7; 10 bases map to TRBD2. There are 17 residues in the CDR3. Germline loops: CDR1 SEHNR, CDR2 FQNEAQ (reference sequence). Trimming at V came to 1 base and at J to 0 bases, leaving 6 bases not matched to a gene.

CDR3 DNA: TGTGCCAGCAGCGCCGGAGGAGGGACAGGGCGTCGCCAAAGCGAGCAGTACTTC. As protein: CASSAGGGTGRRQSEQYF. The rearrangement uses TRBV9 and TRBJ2-7; 9 bases line up with TRBD1. V lost 3 bases to trimming and J lost 6 bases; unmatched junction nucleotides: 19. CDR3 size: 18 residues. CDR1 is SGDLS, CDR2 YYNGEE, per germline.

The DNA for the CDR3 is TGTGCCAGCAGGACACGGGGTGAAGCTTTCTTT. It translates to CASRTRGEAFF. The chain links TRBV6-5 to TRBJ1-1; D not certain. There are 11 residues in the CDR3. V was shortened by 6 bases and J by 7 bases, with 9 bases between the two germline ends. Germline loops: CDR1 MNHEY, CDR2 SVGAGI.

The chain combines TRBV7-9 with TRBJ1-2; perhaps TRBD1 as D (5 bases). The CDR3 has 15 amino acids. Trimming cost V 3 bases and J 4 bases, with 15 bases left between them. Germline V gives CDR1 SEHNR, CDR2 FQNEAQ (reference sequence). CDR3 in amino acids: CASSFGSGLLYGYTF. CDR3 sequence (DNA): TGTGCCAGCAGCTTTGGATCGGGACTCCTCTATGGCTACACCTTC.

V usage is TRBV27 and J usage is TRBJ2-6; TRBD1 is a possible D gene (6 bases). CDR3 length: 13 amino acids. Germline V CDR1 and CDR2: MNHEY, SMNVEV (reference sequence). Trimming shortened V by 8 bases and J by 4 bases, and 9 bases separated the two germline ends. The CDR3 DNA reads as TGTGCCAGCCGGACAGCCGGGGCCAACGTCCTGACTTTC. Translated, it gives CASRTAGANVLTF.

V gene TRBV7-9 combines with J gene TRBJ2-1; 7 positions agree with TRBD2. This CDR3 is 17 amino acids long. Germline lookup yields CDR1 SEHNR and CDR2 FQNEAQ (reference sequence). V lost 1 base, J lost 0 bases, and 6 bases stayed unmatched. Here the CDR3 DNA reads TGTGCCAGCAGCTTAGGTCTGGGCGGGAGCTCCTACAATGAGCAGTTCTTC. Its protein product is CASSLGLGGSSYNEQFF.

This chain joins TRBV6-5 and TRBJ2-1, with TRBD2 as a possible D gene (5 bases). Germline assignment: CDR1 MNHEY and CDR2 SVGAGI. The V end was cut by 0 bases, the J end by 3 bases, with 9 bases between. This CDR3 is built from 15 residues. The chain's CDR3 is CASSYSERNYNEQFF. Written as DNA, the CDR3 is TGTGCCAGCAGTTACTCGGAGCGGAACTACAATGAGCAGTTCTTC.

This clone showed up just once. J is TRBJ2-7 and V is TRBV10-3; D is ambiguous. The length of the CDR3 is 13 residues. The germline V gene encodes CDR1 ENHRY and CDR2 SYGVKD. Trimming removed 9 bases from V and 6 bases from J, with 18 bases in between. CDR3 in DNA: TGTGCCATGGCCATCATGGCCCATGGCGAGCAGTACTTC. Translation gives CAMAIMAHGEQYF.

V gene TRBV5-1 combines with J gene TRBJ2-1, with 9 bases identical to TRBD2. CDR3 length: 16 residues. Germline CDR1 reads SGHRS; CDR2 reads YFSETQ. V shed 5 bases and J 0 bases; nucleotides not matched to a gene: 6. CDR3 bases: TGCGCCAGCAGGAACTTAGCGGGAGACTCCTACAATGAGCAGTTCTTC. Translation: CASRNLAGDSYNEQFF.

The gene calls are TRBV5-1 and TRBJ2-3; 10 nucleotides agree with TRBD2. Looked up from germline, CDR1 is SGHRS and CDR2 is YFSETQ. J lost 1 base, V lost 5 bases, and 4 bases had no gene match. There are 15 residues in the CDR3. The CDR3 sequence is CASRAGTSGTDTQYF. CDR3 DNA sequence: TGCGCCAGCAGGGCCGGGACTAGCGGCACAGATACGCAGTATTTT.

The V gene is TRBV2, the J gene TRBJ2-1; D is uncertain. The CDR3 totals 15 residues. Germline-derived CDR1 and CDR2 are SNHLY and FYNNEI. V was pared by 7 bases and J by 4 bases, with 17 bases between. The CDR3 coding sequence is TGTGCCAGCACGAGCGCTAGTTATGGGTACAATGAGCAGTTCTTC. It encodes CASTSASYGYNEQFF.

The chain uses TRBV19 and TRBJ1-5; no firm D call. CDR3 length: 15 residues. Trimming pared 1 base from V and 3 bases from J, leaving 10 bases between. Looked up from germline, CDR1 is LNHDA and CDR2 is SQIVND (reference sequence). The CDR3 sequence is CASSIGQVDNQPQHF. The CDR3 DNA sequence: TGTGCCAGTAGTATAGGGCAGGTAGACAATCAGCCCCAGCATTTT.

The genes are TRBV5-4 and TRBJ1-2; D uncertain. Germline-derived CDR1 and CDR2 are SGHNT and YYREEE (reference sequence). This CDR3 region has 14 residues. The germline V and J ends were trimmed by 4 bases and 4 bases, with 14 bases remaining between them. CDR3 sequence: CASSPPGAGYGYTF. DNA of the CDR3: TGTGCCAGCAGCCCACCGGGAGCGGGCTATGGCTACACCTTC.

CDR3 in amino acids: CASSLVGTGQAEAFF. As DNA, the CDR3 is TGTGCCAGCAGCTTGGTGGGTACAGGGCAAGCTGAAGCTTTCTTT. The V and J genes are TRBV5-4 and TRBJ1-1, with a weak D call TRBD1 (6 bases). Germline V gene sequence: CDR1 SGHNT, CDR2 YYREEE (reference sequence). V lost 0 bases and J 6 bases, leaving 15 bases between the germline ends. The CDR3 consists of 15 residues.

The rearrangement links TRBV5-5 to TRBJ2-1; 9 bases match TRBD2. Losses at the gene ends were 4 bases for V and 6 bases for J; bases not matched to a gene: 5. This CDR3 region has 14 residues. Germline lookup yields CDR1 SGHKS and CDR2 YYEKEE (reference sequence). The CDR3 sequence: CASSLQREVNEQFF. The CDR3 DNA is TGTGCCAGCAGCCTACAGCGGGAGGTCAATGAGCAGTTCTTC.

The chain has TRBV7-9 and TRBJ2-5; D unresolved. CDR1 SEHNR and CDR2 FQNEAQ come from the germline V gene (reference sequence). The ends were cut back, 1 base at V and 1 base at J, with 7 bases in the middle. CDR3 length: 14 amino acids. This chain's CDR3 is CASSLDRVQETQYF. CDR3 sequence (DNA): TGTGCCAGCAGCTTAGATAGAGTCCAAGAGACCCAGTACTTC. The variable domain in full, with the rest retrieved from reference TRBV7-9 and TRBJ2-5, is DTGVSQNPRHKITKRGQNVTFRCDPISEHNRLYWYRQTLGQGPEFLTYFQNEAQLEKSRLLSDRFSAERPKGSFSTLEIQRTEQGDSAMYLCASSLDRVQETQYFGPGTRLLVL.

DNA of the CDR3: TGTGCCTGGACTCCCCGCACTACCGGGGAGCTGTTTTTT. Its protein product is CAWTPRTTGELFF. The V and J genes are TRBV30 and TRBJ2-2; D remains ambiguous. Germline V gives CDR1 GTSNPN, CDR2 SVGIG (reference sequence). The CDR3 spans 13 residues. The V end was cut by 4 bases, the J end by 5 bases, with 11 bases between.

This sequence joins TRBV5-1 and TRBJ2-1; no clear D. V was pared by 1 base and J by 4 bases, with 12 bases between. CDR1 and CDR2 (germline): SGHRS, YFSETQ. The CDR3 is 15 residues long. The DNA for the CDR3 is TGCGCCAGCAGCTTGCTGGCAGATAATTACAATGAGCAGTTCTTC. Translating gives CASSLLADNYNEQFF.